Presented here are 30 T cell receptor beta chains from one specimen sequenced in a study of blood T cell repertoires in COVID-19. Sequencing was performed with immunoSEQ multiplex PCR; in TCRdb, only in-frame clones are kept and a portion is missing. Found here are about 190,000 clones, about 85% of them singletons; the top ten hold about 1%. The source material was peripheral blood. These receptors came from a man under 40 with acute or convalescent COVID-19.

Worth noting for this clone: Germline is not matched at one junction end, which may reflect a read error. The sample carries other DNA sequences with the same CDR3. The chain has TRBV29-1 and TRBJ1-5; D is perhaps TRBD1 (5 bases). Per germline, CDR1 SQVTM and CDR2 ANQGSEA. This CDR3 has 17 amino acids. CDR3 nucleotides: TGCAGCGTTGTTTTCCGGACAAACCCCTTGGGCAATCAGCCTCAGCATTTT. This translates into CSVVFRTNPLGNQPQHF.

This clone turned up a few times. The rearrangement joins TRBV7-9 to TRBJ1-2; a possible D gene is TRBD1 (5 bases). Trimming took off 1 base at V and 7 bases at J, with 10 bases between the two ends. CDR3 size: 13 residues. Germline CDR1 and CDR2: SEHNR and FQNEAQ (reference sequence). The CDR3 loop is CASSLDSGIGYTF. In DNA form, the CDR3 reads TGTGCCAGCAGCTTAGACTCAGGGATTGGCTACACCTTC.

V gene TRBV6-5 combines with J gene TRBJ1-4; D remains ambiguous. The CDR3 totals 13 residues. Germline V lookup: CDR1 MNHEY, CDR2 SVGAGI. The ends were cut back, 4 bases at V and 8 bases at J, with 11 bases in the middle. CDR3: CASSLSGREKLFF. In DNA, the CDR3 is TGTGCCAGCAGTTTGAGCGGCAGGGAAAAACTGTTTTTT.

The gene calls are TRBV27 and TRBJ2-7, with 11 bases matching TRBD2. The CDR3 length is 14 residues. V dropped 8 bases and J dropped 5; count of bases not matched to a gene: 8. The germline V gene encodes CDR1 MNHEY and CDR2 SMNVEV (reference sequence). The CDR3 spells CASSGLAAYHEQYF. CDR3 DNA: TGTGCCAGCTCGGGACTAGCGGCCTACCACGAGCAGTACTTC.

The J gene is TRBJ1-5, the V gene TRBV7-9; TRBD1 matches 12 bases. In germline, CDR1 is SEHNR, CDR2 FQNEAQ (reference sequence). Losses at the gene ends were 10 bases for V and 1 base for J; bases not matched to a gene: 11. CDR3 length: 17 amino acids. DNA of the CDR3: TGTGCCATCAAGCCGGGACAGGGGGCAAGGAGCAATCAGCCCCAGCATTTT. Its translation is CAIKPGQGARSNQPQHF. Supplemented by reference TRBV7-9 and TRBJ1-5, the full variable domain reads DTGVSQNPRHKITKRGQNVTFRCDPISEHNRLYWYRQTLGQGPEFLTYFQNEAQLEKSRLLSDRFSAERPKGSFSTLEIQRTEQGDSAMYLCAIKPGQGARSNQPQHFGDGTRLSIL.

This CDR3 reads CASSIAGTSYDLETQYF. The CDR3 nucleotides read TGTGCCAGTAGTATCGCCGGGACTTCTTACGACCTGGAGACCCAGTACTTC. This rearrangement joins TRBV19 to TRBJ2-5; D might be TRBD2 (6 bases). The length of the CDR3 is 17 residues. V was shortened by 3 bases and J by 5 bases, with 22 bases between the two germline ends. Germline-derived CDR1 and CDR2 are LNHDA and SQIVND (reference sequence). The whole variable domain, remainder taken from reference TRBV19 and TRBJ2-5, is DGGITQSPKYLFRKEGQNVTLSCEQNLNHDAMYWYRQDPGQGLRLIYYSQIVNDFQKGDIAEGYSVSREKKESFPLTVTSAQKNPTAFYLCASSIAGTSYDLETQYFGPGTRLLVL.

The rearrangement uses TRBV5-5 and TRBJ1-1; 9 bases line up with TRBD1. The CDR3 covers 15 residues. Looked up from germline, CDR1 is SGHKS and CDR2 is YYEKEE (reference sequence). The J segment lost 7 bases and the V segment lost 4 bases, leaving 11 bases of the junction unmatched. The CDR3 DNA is TGTGCCAGCAGCGTAACCGGGACAGGGAATAGTGAAGCTTTCTTT. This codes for CASSVTGTGNSEAFF.

The CDR3 DNA sequence: TGCGCCAGCAGACCGAGCGGGAGTAGGTCCTACAATGAGCAGTTCTTC. The encoded protein is CASRPSGSRSYNEQFF. This chain joins TRBV4-1 and TRBJ2-1, with 8 bases aligning to TRBD2. The CDR3 runs 16 residues. Germline V gene lookup returns CDR1 MGHRA and CDR2 YSYEKL. Germline trimming cut 6 bases from V and 1 base from J; bases unmatched to any gene: 8.

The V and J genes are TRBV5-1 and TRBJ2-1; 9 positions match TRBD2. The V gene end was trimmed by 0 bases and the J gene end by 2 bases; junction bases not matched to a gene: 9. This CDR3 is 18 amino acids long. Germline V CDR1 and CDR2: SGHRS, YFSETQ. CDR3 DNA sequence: TGCGCCAGCAGCTTGGAGGGGCCTAGCGGGGCCACCTACAATGAGCAGTTCTTC. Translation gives CASSLEGPSGATYNEQFF.

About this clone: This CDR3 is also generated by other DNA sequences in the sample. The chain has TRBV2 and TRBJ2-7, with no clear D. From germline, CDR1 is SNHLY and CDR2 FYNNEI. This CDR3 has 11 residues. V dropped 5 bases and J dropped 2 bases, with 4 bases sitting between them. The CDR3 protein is CASSQTYEQYF. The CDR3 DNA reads TGTGCCAGCAGTCAGACCTACGAGCAGTACTTC.

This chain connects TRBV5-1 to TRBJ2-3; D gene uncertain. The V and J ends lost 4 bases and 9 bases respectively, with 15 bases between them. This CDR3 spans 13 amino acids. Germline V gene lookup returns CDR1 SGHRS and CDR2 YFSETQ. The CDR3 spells CASSEESRTTQYF. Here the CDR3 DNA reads TGCGCCAGCAGCGAGGAGTCCCGCACCACGCAGTATTTT.

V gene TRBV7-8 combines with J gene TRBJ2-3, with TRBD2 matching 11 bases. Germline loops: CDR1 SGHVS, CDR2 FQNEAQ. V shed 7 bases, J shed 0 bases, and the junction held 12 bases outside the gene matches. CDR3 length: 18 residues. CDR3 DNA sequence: TGTGCCAGCATGCCCCTAGCGGGGGGAATTACTAGCACAGATACGCAGTATTTT. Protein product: CASMPLAGGITSTDTQYF. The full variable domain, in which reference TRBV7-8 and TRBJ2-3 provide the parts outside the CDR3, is GAGVSQSPRYKVAKRGQDVALRCDPISGHVSLFWYQQALGQGPEFLTYFQNEAQLDKSGLPSDRFFAERPEGSVSTLKIQRTQQEDSAVYLCASMPLAGGITSTDTQYFGPGTRLTVL.

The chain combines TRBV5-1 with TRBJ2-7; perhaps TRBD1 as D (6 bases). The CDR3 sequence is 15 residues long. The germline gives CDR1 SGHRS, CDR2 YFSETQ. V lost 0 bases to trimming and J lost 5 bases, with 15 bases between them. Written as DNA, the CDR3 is TGCGCCAGCAGCTTGGTCCCAGGGGTGCTCAACGAGCAGTACTTC. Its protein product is CASSLVPGVLNEQYF.

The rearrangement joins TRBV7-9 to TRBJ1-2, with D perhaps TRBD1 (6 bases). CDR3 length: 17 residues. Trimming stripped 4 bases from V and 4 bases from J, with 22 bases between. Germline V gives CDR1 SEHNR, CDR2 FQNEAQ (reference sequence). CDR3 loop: CASSSYLTGSPGYGYTF. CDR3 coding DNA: TGTGCCAGCAGCTCTTACCTTACAGGGTCCCCAGGCTATGGCTACACCTTC.

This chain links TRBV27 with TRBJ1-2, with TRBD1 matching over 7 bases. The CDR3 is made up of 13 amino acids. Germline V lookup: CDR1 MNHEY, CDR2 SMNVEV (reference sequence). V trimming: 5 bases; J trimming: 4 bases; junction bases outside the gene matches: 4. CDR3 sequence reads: CASSPRDSYGYTF. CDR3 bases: TGTGCCAGCAGTCCCCGGGACAGCTATGGCTACACCTTC.

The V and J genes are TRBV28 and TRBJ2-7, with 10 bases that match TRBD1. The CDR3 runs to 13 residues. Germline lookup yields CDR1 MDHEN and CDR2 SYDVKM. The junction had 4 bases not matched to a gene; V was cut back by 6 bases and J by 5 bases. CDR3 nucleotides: TGTGCCAGCAGCAGGGACAGGGGCCACGAGCAGTACTTC. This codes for CASSRDRGHEQYF.

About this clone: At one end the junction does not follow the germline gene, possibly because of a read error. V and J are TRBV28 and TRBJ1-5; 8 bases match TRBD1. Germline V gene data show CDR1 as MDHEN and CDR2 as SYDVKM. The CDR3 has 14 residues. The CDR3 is CGSSLSTPGGSTHF. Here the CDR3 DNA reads TGTGGCAGCAGTTTATCCACCCCAGGGGGCAGTACGCATTTT.

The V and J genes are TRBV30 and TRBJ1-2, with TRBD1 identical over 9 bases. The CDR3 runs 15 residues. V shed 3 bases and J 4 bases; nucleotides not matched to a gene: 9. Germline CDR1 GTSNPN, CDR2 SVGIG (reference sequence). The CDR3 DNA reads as TGTGCCTGGAGCCCACCGGGACAGGGCCGCTATGGCTACACCTTC. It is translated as CAWSPPGQGRYGYTF.

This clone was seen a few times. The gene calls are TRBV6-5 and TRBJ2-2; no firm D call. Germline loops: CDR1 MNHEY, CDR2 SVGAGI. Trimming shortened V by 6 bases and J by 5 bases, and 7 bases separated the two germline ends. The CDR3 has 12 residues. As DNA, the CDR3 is TGTGCCAGCAGCCCCTTTACCGGGGAGCTGTTTTTT. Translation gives CASSPFTGELFF.

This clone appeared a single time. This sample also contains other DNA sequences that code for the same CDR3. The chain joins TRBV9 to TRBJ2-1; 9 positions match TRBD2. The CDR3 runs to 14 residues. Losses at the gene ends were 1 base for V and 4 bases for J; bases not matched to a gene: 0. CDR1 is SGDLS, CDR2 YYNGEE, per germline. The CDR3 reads CASSVTSGYNEQFF. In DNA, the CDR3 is TGTGCCAGCAGCGTAACTAGCGGGTACAATGAGCAGTTCTTC. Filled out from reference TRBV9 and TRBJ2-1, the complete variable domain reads DSGVTQTPKHLITATGQRVTLRCSPRSGDLSVYWYQQSLDQGLQFLIQYYNGEERAKGNILERFSAQQFPDLHSELNLSSLELGDSALYFCASSVTSGYNEQFFGPGTRLTVL.

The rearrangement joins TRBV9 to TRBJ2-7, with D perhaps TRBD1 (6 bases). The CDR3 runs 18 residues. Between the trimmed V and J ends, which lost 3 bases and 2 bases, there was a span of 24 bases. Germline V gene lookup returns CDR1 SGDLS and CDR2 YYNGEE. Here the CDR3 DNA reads TGTGCCAGCAGCGCCCGGGACACTTGGCTGGAACCCGCCTACGAGCAGTACTTC. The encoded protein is CASSARDTWLEPAYEQYF. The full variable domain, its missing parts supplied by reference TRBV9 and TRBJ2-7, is DSGVTQTPKHLITATGQRVTLRCSPRSGDLSVYWYQQSLDQGLQFLIQYYNGEERAKGNILERFSAQQFPDLHSELNLSSLELGDSALYFCASSARDTWLEPAYEQYFGPGTRLTVT.

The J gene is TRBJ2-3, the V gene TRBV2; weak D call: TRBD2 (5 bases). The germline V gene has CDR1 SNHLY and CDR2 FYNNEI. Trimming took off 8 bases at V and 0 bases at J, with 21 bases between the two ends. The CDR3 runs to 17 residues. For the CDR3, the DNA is TGTGCCAGCTATGGAGTGAGGAGGAGCCGGAGCACAGATACGCAGTATTTT. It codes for CASYGVRRSRSTDTQYF.

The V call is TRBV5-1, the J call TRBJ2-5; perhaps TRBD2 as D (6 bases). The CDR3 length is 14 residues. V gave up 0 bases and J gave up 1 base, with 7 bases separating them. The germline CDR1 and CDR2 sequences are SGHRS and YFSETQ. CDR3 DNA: TGCGCCAGCAGCTTGGCGGGACTCCAAGAGACCCAGTACTTC. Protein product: CASSLAGLQETQYF.

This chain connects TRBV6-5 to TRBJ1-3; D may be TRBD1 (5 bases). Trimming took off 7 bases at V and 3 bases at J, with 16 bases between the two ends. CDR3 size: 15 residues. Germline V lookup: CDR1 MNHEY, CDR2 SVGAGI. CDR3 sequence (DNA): TGTGCCAGCAAGCCTGCGAGGGGAGGTGGAAACACCATATATTTT. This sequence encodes CASKPARGGGNTIYF.

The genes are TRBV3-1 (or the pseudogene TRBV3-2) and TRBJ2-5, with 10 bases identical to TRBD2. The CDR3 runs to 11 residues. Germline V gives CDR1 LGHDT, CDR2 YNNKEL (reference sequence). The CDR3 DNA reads TGTGCAGCGGGGGGGCTAGAGACCCAGTACTTC. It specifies CAAGGLETQYF.

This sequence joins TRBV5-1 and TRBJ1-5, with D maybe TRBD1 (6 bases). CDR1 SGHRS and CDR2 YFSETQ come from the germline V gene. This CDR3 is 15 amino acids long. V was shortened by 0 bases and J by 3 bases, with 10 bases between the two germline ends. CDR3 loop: CASSLGGRINQPQHF. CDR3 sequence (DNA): TGCGCCAGCAGCTTGGGGGGGCGAATCAATCAGCCCCAGCATTTT.

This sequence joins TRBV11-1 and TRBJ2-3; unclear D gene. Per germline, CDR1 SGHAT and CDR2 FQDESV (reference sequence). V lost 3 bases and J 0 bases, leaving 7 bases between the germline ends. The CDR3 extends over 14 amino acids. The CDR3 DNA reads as TGTGCCAGCAGCTTGCTAACTAGCACAGATACGCAGTATTTT. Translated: CASSLLTSTDTQYF.

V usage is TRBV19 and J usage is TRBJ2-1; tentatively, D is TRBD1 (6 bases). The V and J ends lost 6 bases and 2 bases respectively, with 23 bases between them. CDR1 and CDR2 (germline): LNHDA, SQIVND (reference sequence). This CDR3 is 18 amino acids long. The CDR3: CASSTTRRSGVPYNEQFF. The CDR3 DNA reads TGTGCCAGTAGCACAACCCGAAGATCAGGGGTCCCCTACAATGAGCAGTTCTTC.

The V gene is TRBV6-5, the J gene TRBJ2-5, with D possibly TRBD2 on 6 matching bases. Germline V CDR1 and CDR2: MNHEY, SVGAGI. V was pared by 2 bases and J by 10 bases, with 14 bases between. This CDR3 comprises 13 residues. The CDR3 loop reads CASSYEAGRGQYF. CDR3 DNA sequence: TGTGCCAGCAGTTACGAGGCGGGACGGGGCCAGTACTTC.

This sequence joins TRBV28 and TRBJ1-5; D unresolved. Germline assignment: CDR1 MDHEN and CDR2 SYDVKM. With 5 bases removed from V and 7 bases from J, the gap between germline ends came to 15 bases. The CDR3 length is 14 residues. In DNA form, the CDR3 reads TGTGCCAGCAGTCTCGGATGGTCGGGGCAGCCCCAGCATTTT. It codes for CASSLGWSGQPQHF.